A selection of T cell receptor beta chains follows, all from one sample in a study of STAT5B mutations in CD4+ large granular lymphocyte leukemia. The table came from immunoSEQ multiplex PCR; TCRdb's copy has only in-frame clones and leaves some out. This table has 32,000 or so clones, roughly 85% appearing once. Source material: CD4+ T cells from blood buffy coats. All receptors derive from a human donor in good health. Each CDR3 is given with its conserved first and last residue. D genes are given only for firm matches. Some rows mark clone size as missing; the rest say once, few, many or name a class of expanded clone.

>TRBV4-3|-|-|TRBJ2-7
TGCGCCAGCAGCCAAGAGGCGGGATGGGAGTCCTACGAGCAGTACTTC
CASSQEAGWESYEQYF
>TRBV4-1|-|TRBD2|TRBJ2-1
TGCGCCAGCAGCCAAGAGGTCACGCTCCTGGCGGGAGCTTCCAATGAGCAGTTCTTC
CASSQEVTLLAGASNEQFF
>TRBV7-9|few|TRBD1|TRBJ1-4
TGTGCCAGCAGCTTAGATGGACAGGTTAATGAAAAACTGTTTTTT
CASSLDGQVNEKLFF
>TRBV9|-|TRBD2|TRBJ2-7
TGTGCCAGCAGCGCATCCGGGACTAGCGGGACCTACGAGCAGTACTTC
CASSASGTSGTYEQYF
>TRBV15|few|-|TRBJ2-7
TGTGCCACCAGCAGAGTGCCTTCCCACACCTACGAGCAGTACTTC
CATSRVPSHTYEQYF
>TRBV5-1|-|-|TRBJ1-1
TGCGCCAGCAGCTTGGCCGGACAGTCGAACACTGAAGCTTTCTTT
CASSLAGQSNTEAFF
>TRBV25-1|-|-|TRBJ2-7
TGTGCCAGCTCTAAAGGGGTCGGCGAGCAGTACTTC
CASSKGVGEQYF
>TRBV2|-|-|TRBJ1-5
TGTGCCAGCAGACCCGGAGACGGGGGGTCCACGCCCCAGCATTTT
CASRPGDGGSTPQHF
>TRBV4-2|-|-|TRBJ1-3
TGTGCCAGCAGCCCACGACAGGACTCTGGAAACACCATATATTTT
CASSPRQDSGNTIYF
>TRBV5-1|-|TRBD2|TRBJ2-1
TGCGCCAGCAGCTTGGTATCCGGGACTAGCGGGAGGGTTAATGAGCAGTTCTTC
CASSLVSGTSGRVNEQFF
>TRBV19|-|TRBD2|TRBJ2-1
TGTGCCAGTAGTGTTTCGACTAGCGGGGCCGCTGACAATGAGCAGTTCTTC
CASSVSTSGAADNEQFF
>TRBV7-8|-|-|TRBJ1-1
TGTGCCAGCAGCTACGACCCCCAGGGTACGACTGAAGCTTTCTTT
CASSYDPQGTTEAFF
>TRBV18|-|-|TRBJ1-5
TGTGCCAGCTCACCGATAGGGGAGAATCAGCCCCAGCATTTT
CASSPIGENQPQHF
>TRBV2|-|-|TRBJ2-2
TGTGCCAGCAGTGAGGGTGCCGGGGAGCTGTTTTTT
CASSEGAGELFF
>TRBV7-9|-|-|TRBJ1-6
TGTGCCAGCAGCTTTGACGACCCATCGAGTTCACCCCTCCACTTT
CASSFDDPSSSPLHF
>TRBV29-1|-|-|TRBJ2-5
TGCAGCGTTGTTCAGGGAGAGACCCAGTACTTC
CSVVQGETQYF
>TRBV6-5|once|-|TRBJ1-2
TGTGCCAGCACCCGGGACGGCTCGAGCTACACCTTC
CASTRDGSSYTF
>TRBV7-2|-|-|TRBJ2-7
TGTGCCAGCAGCTTAGGGCGGAAACGATACGAGCAGTACTTC
CASSLGRKRYEQYF
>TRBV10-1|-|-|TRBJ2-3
TGCGCCAGCAGTGAGTCGATGGGTAATACGCAGTATTTT
CASSESMGNTQYF
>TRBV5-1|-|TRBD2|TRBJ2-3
TGCGCCAGCAGCTTGGGGACTAGCGGGGAACTCACAGATACGCAGTATTTT
CASSLGTSGELTDTQYF
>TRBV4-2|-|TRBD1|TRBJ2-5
TGTGCCAGCAGCCAGGAACAGGGGCAAGAGACCCAGTACTTC
CASSQEQGQETQYF
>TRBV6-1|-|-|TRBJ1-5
TGTGCCAGCAGTGAAATGCGCAATCAGCCCCAGCATTTT
CASSEMRNQPQHF
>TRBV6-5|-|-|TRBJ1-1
TGTGCCAGCAGTTGGGTGGGCACTGAAGCTTTCTTT
CASSWVGTEAFF
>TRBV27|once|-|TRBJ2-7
TGTGCCAGCAGTGCCGACTCCTACGAGCAGTACTTC
CASSADSYEQYF
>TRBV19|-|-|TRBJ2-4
TGTGCCAGTAACGGGGGTTTCCTTGCCAAAAACATTCAGTACTTC
CASNGGFLAKNIQYF
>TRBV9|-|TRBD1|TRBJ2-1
TGTGCCAGCAGCGTAGCTACTACGGGACAGGGGGACAATGAGCAGTTCTTC
CASSVATTGQGDNEQFF
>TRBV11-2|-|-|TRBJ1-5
TGTGCCAGCAGCCTGTGGGACGGTAGCAATCAGCCCCAGCATTTT
CASSLWDGSNQPQHF
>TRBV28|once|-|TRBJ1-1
TGTGCCAGCAGTTTATTACGCATGAACACTGAAGCTTTCTTT
CASSLLRMNTEAFF
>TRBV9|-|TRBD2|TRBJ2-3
TGTGCCAGCAGCTTGGGGGGACTAGCGGGAACAGATACGCAGTATTTT
CASSLGGLAGTDTQYF